This TCR beta chain stems from a study of cytomegalovirus exposure and HLA in healthy donors. General observations from the study: Rare TCR sequences dominated, though some public TCRs recurred in many donors. Cytomegalovirus-associated TCR beta chains were listed, numbering 150 to 200. A few CMV-associated chains proved CMV antigen-specific in vitro. Subsequent analysis of the 100 to 150 validation repertoires found a tendency for first-cohort TCR clusters to co-occur.

TCRdb keeps only in-frame clones here, not all; method: immunoSEQ multiplex PCR. The top ten clones hold more than 1.5% of a sample with some 210,000 clones, around 90% of them seen once. Notes on this clone: Its antigen is currently unknown.

In germline, CDR1 is ENHRY, CDR2 SYGVKD. Trimming pared 8 bases from V and 0 bases from J, leaving 8 bases between. The CDR3 sequence is 12 residues long. The clonotype originates from a woman between 18 and 29 years old in good health and CMV-seropositive. The chain uses TRBV10-3 and TRBJ2-7; D perhaps matches TRBD1 (5 bases). Sequencing input: PBMCs. The DNA for the CDR3 is TGTGCCATCGGGGCCGGCTCCTACGAGCAGTACTTC. Protein: CAIGAGSYEQYF.